One and the same sample provided the 2 T cell receptor beta chains below, sequenced in a study of a mutant IDH1 vaccine in newly diagnosed glioma. These receptors lack a known antigen. Sample time point: week 35, safety follow-up. In the vaccine, a single dose held 300 ug of the mutant IDH1 20-mer peptide, along with topical imiquimod. Profiled with immunoSEQ multiplex PCR; TCRdb holds only in-frame clones, not every one. The sample carries tens of thousands of clones, 84% recorded once. Sequencing used PBMCs, obtained from a glioma patient whose treatment included an IDH1 peptide vaccine. These receptor sequences come from a woman between 18 and 29 years old with glioma.

The chain is built from TRBV4-2 and TRBJ1-6, with D tentatively TRBD1 (6 bases). This CDR3 contains 13 residues. Trimming shortened V by 2 bases and J by 9 bases, and 8 bases separated the two germline ends. Germline-derived CDR1 and CDR2 are LGHNA and YNFKEQ. The CDR3 DNA is TGTGCCAGCAGCCAAAACAGGGTTTCACCCCTCCACTTT. Translated: CASSQNRVSPLHF.

The chain recombines TRBV9 with TRBJ1-2; D perhaps matches TRBD1 (5 bases). CDR3 length: 16 amino acids. V was clipped by 4 bases and J by 3 bases, with 19 bases between them. The germline gives CDR1 SGDLS, CDR2 YYNGEE. Here the CDR3 DNA reads TGTGCCAGCAGCTTAGCGGGCAGGGCGGGGGACTATGGCTACACCTTC. Translating gives CASSLAGRAGDYGYTF.